This is a list of T cell receptor beta chains from one sample in a study of beta chain features in type 1 diabetes. Assay: immunoSEQ multiplex PCR; the TCRdb copy retains only in-frame clones and omits some. In the table there are around 360,000 clones, roughly 13% of which are singletons. The sequencing input was naive CD4+ T cells from blood. These receptors came from a woman aged 18-29 years with type 1 diabetes. Both conserved end residues are part of each CDR3.

>TRBV15|TRBJ2-7
CATSRDLSFQTEQYF
>TRBV30|TRBJ2-6
CAWSVTSSGANVLTF
>TRBV7-2|TRBJ1-5
CASTGASLNGEPQHF
>TRBV7-9|TRBJ2-3
CASSPGQGGDTQYF
>TRBV5-1|TRBJ2-1
CASSSFEGGMYNEQFF
>TRBV7-2|TRBJ1-1
CASSFGQDTEAFF
>TRBV9|TRBJ2-7
CASSPLQGPKSYEQYF
>TRBV28|TRBJ2-1
CASRRTGSYNEQFF
>TRBV11-2|TRBJ2-4
CASSFTVENIQYF
>TRBV19|TRBJ2-5
CASSTSGGYGETQYF
>TRBV9|TRBJ2-1
CASSGTGTSGTGEQFF
>TRBV19|TRBJ1-5
CASRTTENQPQHF
>TRBV6-5|TRBJ2-3
CASRAISDTQYF
>TRBV6-5|TRBJ1-6
CAHREGADNSPLHF
>TRBV7-2|TRBJ2-7
CASSLTGSSYEQYF
>TRBV29-1|TRBJ1-4
CSSLDRGNEKLFF
>TRBV10-3|TRBJ2-1
CAIKRTGDNNEQFF
>TRBV5-1|TRBJ2-6
CASSLDVDRGTSSGANVLTF
>TRBV14|TRBJ1-3
CASSQVGGTNTIYF
>TRBV19|TRBJ1-1
CASSRTGVGTEAFF
>TRBV29-1|TRBJ1-4
CSVGLPPGNEKLFF
>TRBV7-3|TRBJ2-5
CASSLTSPSGPGETQYF
>TRBV7-2|TRBJ2-5
CASSSREPETQYF
>TRBV30|TRBJ2-1
CAWTRGGVYNEQFF
>TRBV5-1|TRBJ2-7
CASSSNLPDRRLYEQYF
>TRBV18|TRBJ2-7
CASSPGTGVTYEQYF
>TRBV4-1|TRBJ2-5
CASSQGVRLAGEETQYF
>TRBV4-1|TRBJ2-7
CASSQGSRIKGPSYEQYF
>TRBV23-1|TRBJ2-7
CASRPLRQSYEQYF
>TRBV30|TRBJ2-7
CAWTGTGVNYEQYF